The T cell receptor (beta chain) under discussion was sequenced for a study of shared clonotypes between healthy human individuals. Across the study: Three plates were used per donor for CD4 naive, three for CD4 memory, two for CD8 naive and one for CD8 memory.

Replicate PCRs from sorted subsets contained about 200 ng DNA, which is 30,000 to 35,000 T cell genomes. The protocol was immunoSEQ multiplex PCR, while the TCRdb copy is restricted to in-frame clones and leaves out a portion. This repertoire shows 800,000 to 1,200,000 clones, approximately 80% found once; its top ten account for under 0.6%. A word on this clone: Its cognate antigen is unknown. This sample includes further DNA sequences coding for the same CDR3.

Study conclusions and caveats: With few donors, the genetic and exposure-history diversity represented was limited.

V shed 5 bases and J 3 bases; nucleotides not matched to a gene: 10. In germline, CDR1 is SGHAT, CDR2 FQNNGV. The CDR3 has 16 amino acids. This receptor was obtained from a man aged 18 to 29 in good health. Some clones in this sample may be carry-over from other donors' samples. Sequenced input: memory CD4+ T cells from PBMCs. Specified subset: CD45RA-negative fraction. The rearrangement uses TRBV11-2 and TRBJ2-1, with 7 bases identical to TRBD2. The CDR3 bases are TGTGCCAGCAGCCCCCGCTTAGCGGGCGTCTACAATGAGCAGTTCTTC. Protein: CASSPRLAGVYNEQFF.